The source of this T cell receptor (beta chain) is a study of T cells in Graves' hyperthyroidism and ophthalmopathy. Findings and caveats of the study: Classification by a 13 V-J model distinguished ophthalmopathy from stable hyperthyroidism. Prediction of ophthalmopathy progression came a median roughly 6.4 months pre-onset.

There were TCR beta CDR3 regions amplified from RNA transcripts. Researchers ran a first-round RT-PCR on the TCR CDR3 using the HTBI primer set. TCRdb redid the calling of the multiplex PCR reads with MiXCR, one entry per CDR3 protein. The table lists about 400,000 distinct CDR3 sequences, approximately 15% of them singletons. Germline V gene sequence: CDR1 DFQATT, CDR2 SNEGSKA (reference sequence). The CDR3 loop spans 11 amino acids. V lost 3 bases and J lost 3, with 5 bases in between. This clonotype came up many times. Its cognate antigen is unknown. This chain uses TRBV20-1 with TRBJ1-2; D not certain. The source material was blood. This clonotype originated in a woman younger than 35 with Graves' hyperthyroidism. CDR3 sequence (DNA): TGCAGTGCTAGGGAACACTATGGCTACACCTTC. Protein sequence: CSAREHYGYTF.